The rows below give T cell receptor beta chains drawn from one sample of a study of T-cell reconstitution after alpha-beta-depleted transplantation in children. TCRdb reanalysed the PCR reads using MiXCR and keeps one entry per CDR3 protein. Of around 210,000 distinct CDR3 sequences detected, 5.5% to 7% appear once; the ten largest clones hold just over 5.5%. The specimen comprised PBMCs, sampled before TCRalphabeta/CD19-depleted stem cell transplant. Receptor source: a boy aged 2-15 years with acute lymphoblastic leukemia, due to receive a stem cell transplant. CDR3s include the opening cysteine and the closing phenylalanine or tryptophan. A D gene is named only where the DNA matches it firmly. Not every row has a clone size; where given, it reads once, few, many or a size class.

d_gene,abundance,j_gene,v_gene,CDR3aa,CDR3nt
NA,many,TRBJ2-4,TRBV5-5,CASSLATGSRTAKNIQYF,TGTGCCAGCAGCTTGGCCACCGGCAGCCGAACGGCCAAAAACATTCAGTACTTC
NA,many,TRBJ1-4,TRBV5-5,CASSLPTGEKLFF,TGTGCCAGCAGCCTACCGACGGGGGAAAAACTGTTTTTT
NA,many,TRBJ2-2,TRBV12-3/TRBV12-4,CATAGGSAYTGELFF,TGTGCCACCGCTGGGGGGAGCGCATACACCGGGGAGCTGTTTTTT
NA,many,TRBJ1-5,TRBV20-1,CSADLGPTYSSSNQPQHF,TGCAGTGCCGACTTGGGCCCCACTTATTCCAGCAGCAATCAGCCCCAGCATTTT
NA,many,TRBJ2-1,TRBV24-1,CATSVGYNEQFF,TGTGCCACCTCTGTGGGCTACAATGAGCAGTTCTTC
TRBD2,many,TRBJ2-1,TRBV19,CASSMGGLAGLFNEQFF,TGTGCCAGTAGTATGGGGGGACTAGCGGGATTGTTCAATGAGCAGTTCTTC
NA,NA,TRBJ1-1,TRBV11-3,CASSLDQAGEAFF,TGTGCCAGCAGCTTAGACCAGGCAGGGGAAGCTTTCTTT
TRBD2,many,TRBJ2-3,TRBV20-1,CSAGGAGGPSDTQYF,TGCAGTGCTGGCGGGGCGGGAGGGCCATCAGATACGCAGTATTTT
NA,many,TRBJ2-7,TRBV6-5,CASVGTDAYEQYF,TGTGCCAGCGTAGGGACGGATGCCTACGAGCAGTACTTC
NA,few,TRBJ2-4,TRBV20-1,CSAPDGGTGNIQYF,TGCAGTGCTCCCGACGGGGGAACGGGTAACATTCAGTACTTC